The source of this TCR beta chain is a study of blood T cell repertoires in COVID-19. Overall study: PBMCs, B-cell-depleted T cells, or T cells provided the cDNA or gDNA that made up the material.

Germline V gene sequence: CDR1 MNHEY, CDR2 SVGAGI. The CDR3 covers 11 residues. The V end was cut by 8 bases, the J end by 3 bases, with 8 bases between. In the original workflow: Amplification of reference gene primers was used by the study to estimate nucleated cell counts. Repertoires were generated with immunoSEQ multiplex PCR, while TCRdb's copy carries only in-frame clones and drops some. That table gives V, J and clone size, and the DNA gave D and trimming. Among 70,000 to 95,000 clones listed, over 80% were seen once. The specimen was peripheral blood. The rearrangement uses TRBV6-5 and TRBJ2-7; D is perhaps TRBD1 (6 bases). The TCR was taken from a man older than 75 with active or convalescent COVID-19. CDR3 sequence: CASVRGYEQYV. DNA of the CDR3: TGTGCCAGCGTCAGGGGCTACGAGCAGTACGTC.